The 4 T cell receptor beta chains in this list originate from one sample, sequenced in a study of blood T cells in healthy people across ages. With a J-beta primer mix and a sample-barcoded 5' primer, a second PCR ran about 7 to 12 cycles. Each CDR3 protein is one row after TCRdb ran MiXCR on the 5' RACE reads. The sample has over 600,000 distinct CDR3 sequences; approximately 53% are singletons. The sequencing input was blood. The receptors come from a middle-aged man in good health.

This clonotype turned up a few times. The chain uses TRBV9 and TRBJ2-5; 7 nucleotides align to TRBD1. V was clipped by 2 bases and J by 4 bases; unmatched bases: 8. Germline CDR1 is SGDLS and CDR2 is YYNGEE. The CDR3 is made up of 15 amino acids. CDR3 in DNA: TGTGCCAGCAGCGTCGTCGGGACAGTAGGAGAGACCCAGTACTTC. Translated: CASSVVGTVGETQYF.

This chain's CDR3 is CATSDSDRGDYNEQFF. For the CDR3, the DNA is TGTGCCACCAGTGATTCGGACAGGGGAGACTACAATGAGCAGTTCTTC. The V gene is TRBV24-1, the J gene TRBJ2-1, with 9 positions matching TRBD1. CDR1 and CDR2 (germline): KGHDR, SFDVKD. The ends lost 2 bases at V and 3 bases at J; junction bases unmatched: 4. There are 16 residues in the CDR3.

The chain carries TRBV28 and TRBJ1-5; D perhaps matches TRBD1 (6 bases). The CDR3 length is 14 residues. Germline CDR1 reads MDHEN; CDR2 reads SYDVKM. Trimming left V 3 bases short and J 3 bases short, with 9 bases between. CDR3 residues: CASSLPGANQPQHF. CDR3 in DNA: TGTGCCAGCAGTTTGCCAGGGGCCAATCAGCCCCAGCATTTT.

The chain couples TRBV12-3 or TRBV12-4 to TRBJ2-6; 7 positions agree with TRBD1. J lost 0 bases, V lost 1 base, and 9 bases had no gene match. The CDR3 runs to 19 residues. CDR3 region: CASSLVSGGWRSGANVLTF. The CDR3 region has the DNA TGTGCCAGCAGTTTAGTATCAGGGGGTTGGCGCTCTGGGGCCAACGTCCTGACTTTC.